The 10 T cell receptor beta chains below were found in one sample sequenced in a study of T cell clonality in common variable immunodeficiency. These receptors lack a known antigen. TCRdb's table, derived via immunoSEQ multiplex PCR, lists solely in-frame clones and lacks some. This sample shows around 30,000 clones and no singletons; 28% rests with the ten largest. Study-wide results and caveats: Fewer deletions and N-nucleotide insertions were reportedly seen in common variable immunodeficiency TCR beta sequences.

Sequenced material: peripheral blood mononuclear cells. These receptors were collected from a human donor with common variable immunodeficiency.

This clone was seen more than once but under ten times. CDR3 bases read: TGTGCCAGCAGGGAAACAGGGACAGATACG. It encodes CASRETGTDT. The whole CDR3 is CASRETGTDTQYF. The J gene is TRBJ2-3, the V gene TRBV6-1; D might be TRBD1 (6 bases). The read halts 3 residues ahead of the CDR3 end, with the missing end drawn from the germline J gene. Germline V gene data show CDR1 as MNHNS and CDR2 as SASEGT. The CDR3 consists of 13 residues. Trimming shortened V by 6 bases and J by 3 bases, and 10 bases separated the two germline ends.

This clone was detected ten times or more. CDR3 DNA (partial): TGTGCCAGTAGTCTCGACAGGGGGCGGACTGAA. Its protein is CASSLDRGRTE. The full CDR3 sequence reads CASSLDRGRTEAFF. This rearrangement joins TRBV19 to TRBJ1-1, with TRBD1 matching 10 bases. The read comes to an end 3 residues before the CDR3 does, leaving the germline J gene to fill in the end. CDR3 size: 14 residues. Per germline, CDR1 LNHDA and CDR2 SQIVND (reference sequence). Trimming removed 5 bases from V and 5 bases from J; junction bases left unmatched: 5.

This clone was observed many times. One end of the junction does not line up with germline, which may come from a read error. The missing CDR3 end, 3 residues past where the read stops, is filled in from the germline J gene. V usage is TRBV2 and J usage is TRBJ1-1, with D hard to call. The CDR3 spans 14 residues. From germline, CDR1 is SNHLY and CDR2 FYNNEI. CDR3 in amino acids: CATSETRRRTEAFF. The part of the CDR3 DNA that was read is TGTGCCACCAGTGAAACGCGGCGACGGACTGAA.

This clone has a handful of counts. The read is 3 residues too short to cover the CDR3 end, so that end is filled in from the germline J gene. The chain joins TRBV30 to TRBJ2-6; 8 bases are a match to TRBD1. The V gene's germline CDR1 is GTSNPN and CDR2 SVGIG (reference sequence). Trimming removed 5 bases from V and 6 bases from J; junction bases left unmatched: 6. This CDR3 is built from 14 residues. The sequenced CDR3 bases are TGTGCCTGGGGACAGGGCTACTTGGCCAACGTC. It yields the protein CAWGQGYLANV. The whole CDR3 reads CAWGQGYLANVLTF.

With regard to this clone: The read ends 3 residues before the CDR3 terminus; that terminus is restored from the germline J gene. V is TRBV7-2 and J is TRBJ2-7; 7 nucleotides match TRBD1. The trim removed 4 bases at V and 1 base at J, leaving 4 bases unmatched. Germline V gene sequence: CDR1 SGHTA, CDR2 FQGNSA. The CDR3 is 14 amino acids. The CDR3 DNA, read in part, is TGTGCCAGCAGCTCCGGGACAGTTTCCTACGAG. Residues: CASSSGTVSYE. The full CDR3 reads CASSSGTVSYEQYF.

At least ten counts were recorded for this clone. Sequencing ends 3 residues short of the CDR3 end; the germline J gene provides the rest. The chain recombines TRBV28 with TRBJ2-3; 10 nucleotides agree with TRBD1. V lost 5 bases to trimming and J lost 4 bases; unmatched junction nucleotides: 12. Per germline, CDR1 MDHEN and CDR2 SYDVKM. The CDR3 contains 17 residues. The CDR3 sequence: CASSSPRGTGAPDTQYF. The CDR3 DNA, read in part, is TGTGCCAGCAGTAGCCCCCGGGGGACAGGGGCCCCAGATACG.

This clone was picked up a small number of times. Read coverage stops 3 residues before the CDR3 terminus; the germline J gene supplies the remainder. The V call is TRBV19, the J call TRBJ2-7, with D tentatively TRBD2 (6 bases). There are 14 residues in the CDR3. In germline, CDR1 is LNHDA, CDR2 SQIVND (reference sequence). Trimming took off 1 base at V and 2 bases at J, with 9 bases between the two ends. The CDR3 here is CASSIGGLTYEQYF. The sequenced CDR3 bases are TGTGCCAGTAGTATAGGGGGACTCACCTACGAG.

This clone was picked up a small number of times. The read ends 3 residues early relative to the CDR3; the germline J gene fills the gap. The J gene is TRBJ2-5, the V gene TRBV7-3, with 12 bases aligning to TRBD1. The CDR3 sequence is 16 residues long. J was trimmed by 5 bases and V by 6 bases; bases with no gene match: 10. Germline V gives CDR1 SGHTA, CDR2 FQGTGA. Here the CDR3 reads CASSPSGTGGLETQYF. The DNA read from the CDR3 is TGTGCCAGCAGTCCCTCCGGGACAGGGGGCCTGGAGACC.

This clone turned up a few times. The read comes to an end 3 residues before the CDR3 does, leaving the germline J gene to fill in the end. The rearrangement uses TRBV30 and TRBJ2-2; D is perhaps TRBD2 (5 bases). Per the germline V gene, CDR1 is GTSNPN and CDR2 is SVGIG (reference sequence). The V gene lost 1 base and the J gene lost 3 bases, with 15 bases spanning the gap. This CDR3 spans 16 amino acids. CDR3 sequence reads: CAWSGTGEPYTGELFF. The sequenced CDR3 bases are TGTGCCTGGAGTGGGACCGGGGAACCCTACACCGGGGAG.

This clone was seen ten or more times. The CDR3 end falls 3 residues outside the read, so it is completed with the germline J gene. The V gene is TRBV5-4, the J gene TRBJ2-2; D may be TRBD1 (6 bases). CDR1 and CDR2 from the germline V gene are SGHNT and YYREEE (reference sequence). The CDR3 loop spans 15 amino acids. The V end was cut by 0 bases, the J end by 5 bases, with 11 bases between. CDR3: CASSLAGALTGELFF. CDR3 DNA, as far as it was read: TGTGCCAGCAGCTTGGCAGGGGCGTTAACCGGGGAG.